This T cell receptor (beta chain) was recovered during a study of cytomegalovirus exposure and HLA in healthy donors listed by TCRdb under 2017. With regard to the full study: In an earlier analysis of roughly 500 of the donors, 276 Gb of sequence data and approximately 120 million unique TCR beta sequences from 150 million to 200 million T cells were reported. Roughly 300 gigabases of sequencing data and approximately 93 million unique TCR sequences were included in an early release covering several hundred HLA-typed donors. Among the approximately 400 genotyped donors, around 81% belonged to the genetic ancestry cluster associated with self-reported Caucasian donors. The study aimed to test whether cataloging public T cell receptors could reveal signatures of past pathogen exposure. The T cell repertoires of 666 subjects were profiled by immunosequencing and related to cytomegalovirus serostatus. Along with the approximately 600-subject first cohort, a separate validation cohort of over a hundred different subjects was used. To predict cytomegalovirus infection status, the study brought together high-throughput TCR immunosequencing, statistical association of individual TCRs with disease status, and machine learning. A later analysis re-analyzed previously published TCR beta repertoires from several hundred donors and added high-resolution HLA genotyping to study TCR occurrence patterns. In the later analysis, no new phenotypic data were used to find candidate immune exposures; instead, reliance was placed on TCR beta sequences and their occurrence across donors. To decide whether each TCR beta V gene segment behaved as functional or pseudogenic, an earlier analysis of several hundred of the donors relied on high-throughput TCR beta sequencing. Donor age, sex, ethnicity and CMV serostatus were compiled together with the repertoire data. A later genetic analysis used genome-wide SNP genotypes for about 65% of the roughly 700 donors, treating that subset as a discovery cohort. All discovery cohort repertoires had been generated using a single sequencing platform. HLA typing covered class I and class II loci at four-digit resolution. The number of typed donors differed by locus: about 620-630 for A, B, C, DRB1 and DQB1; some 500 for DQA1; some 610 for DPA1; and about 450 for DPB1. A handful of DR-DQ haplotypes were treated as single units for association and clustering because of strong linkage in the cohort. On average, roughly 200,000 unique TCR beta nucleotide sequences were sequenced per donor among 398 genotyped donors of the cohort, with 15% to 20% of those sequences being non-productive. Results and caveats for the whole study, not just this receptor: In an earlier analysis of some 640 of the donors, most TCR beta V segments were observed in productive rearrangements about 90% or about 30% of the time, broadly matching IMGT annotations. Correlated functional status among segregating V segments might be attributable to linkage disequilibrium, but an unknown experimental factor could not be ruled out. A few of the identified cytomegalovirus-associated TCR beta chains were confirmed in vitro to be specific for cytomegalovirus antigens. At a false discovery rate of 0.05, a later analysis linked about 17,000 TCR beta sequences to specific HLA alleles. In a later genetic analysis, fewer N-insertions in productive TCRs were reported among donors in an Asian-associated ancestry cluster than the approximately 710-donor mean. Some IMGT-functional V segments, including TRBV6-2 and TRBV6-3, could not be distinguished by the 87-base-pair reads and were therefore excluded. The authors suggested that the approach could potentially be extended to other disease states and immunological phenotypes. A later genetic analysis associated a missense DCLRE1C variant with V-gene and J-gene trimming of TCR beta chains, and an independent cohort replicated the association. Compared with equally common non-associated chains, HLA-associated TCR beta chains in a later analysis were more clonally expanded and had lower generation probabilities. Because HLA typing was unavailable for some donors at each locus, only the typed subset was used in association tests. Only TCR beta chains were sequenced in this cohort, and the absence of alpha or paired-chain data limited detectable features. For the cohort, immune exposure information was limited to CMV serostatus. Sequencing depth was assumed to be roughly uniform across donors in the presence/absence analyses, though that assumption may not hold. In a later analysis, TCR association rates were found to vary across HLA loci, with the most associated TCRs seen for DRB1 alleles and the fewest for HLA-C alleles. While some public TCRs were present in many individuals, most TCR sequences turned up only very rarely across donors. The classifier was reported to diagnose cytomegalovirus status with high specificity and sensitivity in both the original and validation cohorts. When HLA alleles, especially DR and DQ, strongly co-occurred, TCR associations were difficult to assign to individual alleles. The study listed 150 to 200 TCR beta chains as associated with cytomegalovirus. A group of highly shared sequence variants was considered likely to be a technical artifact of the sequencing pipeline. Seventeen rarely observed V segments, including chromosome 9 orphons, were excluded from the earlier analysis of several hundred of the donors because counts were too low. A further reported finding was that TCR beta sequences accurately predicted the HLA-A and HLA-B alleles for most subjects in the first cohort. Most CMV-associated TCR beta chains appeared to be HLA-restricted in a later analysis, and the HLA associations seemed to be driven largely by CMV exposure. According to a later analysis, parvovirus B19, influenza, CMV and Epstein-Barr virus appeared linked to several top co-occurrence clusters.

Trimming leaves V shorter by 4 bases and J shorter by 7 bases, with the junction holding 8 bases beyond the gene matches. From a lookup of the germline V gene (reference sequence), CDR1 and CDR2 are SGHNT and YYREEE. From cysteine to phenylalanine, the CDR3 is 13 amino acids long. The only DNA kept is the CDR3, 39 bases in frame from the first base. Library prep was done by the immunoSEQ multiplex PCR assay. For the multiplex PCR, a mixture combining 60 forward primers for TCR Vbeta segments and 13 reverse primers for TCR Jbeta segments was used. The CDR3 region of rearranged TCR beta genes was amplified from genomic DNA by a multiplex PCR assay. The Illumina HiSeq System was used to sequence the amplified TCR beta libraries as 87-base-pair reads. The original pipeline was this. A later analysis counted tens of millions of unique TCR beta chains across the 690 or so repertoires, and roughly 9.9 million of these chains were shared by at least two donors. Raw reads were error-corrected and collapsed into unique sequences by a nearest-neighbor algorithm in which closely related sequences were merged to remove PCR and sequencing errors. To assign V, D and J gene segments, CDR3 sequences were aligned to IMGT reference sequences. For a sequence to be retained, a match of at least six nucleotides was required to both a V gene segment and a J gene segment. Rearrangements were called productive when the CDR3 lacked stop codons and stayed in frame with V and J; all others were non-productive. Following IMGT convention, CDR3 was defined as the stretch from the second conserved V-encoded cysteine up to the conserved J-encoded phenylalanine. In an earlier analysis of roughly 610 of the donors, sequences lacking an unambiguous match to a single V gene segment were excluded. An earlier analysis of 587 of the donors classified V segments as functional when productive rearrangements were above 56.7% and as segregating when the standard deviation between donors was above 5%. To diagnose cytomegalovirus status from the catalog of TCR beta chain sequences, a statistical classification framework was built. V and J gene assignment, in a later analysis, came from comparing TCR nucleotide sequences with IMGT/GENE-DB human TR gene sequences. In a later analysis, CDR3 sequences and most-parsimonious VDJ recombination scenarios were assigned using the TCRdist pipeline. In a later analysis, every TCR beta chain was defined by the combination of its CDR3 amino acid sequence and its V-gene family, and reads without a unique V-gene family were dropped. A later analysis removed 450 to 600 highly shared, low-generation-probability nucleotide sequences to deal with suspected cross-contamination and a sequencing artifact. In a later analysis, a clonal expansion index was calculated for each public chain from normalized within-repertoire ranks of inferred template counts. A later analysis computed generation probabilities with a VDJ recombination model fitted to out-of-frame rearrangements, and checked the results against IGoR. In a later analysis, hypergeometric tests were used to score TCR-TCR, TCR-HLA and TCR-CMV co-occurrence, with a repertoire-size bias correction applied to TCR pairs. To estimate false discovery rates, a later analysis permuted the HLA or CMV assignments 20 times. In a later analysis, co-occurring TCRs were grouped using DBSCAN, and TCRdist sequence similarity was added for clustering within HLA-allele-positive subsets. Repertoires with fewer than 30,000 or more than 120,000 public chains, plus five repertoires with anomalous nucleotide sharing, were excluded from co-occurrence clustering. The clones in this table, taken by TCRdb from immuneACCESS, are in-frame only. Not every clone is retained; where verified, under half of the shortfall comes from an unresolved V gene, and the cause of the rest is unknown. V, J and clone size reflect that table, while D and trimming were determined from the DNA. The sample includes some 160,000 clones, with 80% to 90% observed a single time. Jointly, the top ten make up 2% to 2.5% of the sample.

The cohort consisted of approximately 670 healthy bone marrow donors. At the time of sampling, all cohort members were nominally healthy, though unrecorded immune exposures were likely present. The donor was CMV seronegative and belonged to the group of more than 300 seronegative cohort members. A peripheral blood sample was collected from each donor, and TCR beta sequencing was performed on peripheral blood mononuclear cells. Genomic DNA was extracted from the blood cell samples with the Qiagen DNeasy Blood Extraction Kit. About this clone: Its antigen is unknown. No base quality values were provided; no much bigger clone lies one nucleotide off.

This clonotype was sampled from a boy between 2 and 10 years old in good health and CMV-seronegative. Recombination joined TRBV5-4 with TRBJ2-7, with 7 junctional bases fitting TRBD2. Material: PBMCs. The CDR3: CASSMTGGGEQYF. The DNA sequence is TGTGCCAGCAGCATGACCGGGGGAGGGGAGCAGTACTTC.